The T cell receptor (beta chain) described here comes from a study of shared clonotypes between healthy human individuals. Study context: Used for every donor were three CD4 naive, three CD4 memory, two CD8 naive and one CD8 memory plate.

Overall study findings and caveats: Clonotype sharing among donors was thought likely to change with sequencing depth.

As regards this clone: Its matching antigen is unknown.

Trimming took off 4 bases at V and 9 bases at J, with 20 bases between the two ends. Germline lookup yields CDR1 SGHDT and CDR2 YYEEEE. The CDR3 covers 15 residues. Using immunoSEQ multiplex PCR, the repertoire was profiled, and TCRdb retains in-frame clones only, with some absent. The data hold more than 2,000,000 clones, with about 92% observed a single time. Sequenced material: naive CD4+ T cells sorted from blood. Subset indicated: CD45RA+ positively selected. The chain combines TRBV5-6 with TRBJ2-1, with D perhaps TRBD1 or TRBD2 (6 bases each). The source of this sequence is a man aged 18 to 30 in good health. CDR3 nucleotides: TGTGCCAGCAGCCCGGGTCGGGGGCCCTGGGGTGAGCAGTTCTTC. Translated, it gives CASSPGRGPWGEQFF.